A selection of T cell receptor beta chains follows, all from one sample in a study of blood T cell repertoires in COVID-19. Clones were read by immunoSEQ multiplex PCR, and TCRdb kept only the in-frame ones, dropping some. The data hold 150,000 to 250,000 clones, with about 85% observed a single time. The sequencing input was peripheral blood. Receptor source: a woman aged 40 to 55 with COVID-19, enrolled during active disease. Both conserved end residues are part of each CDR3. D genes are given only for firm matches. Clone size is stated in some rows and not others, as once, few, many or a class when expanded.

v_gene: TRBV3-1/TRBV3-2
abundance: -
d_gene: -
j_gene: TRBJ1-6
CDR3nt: TGTGCCAGCAGCCAGGGTGTCAGGTCCAGTTCACCCCTCCACTTT
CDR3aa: CASSQGVRSSSPLHF

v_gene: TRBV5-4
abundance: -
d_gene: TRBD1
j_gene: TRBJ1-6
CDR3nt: TGTGCCAGCAGCCCTGGACAGGGAATCCATAATTCACCCCTCCACTTT
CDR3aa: CASSPGQGIHNSPLHF

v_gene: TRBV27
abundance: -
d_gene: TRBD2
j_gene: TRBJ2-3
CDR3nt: TGTGCCAGCAGTTTAGCGGGGGGGGCAGATACGCAGTATTTT
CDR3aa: CASSLAGGADTQYF

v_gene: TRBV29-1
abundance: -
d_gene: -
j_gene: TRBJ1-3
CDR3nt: TGCAGCGTTCGGGGAACTGGAAACACCATATATTTT
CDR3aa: CSVRGTGNTIYF

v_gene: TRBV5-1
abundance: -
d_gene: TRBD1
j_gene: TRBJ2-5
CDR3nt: TGCGCCAGCAGCTCACCGGGACAGGGGGCCTTTGTGACCCAGTACTTC
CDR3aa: CASSSPGQGAFVTQYF

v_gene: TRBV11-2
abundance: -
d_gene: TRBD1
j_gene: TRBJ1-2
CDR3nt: TGTGCCAGCAGCTTTACAGGGGCTGGCTATGGCTACACCTTC
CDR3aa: CASSFTGAGYGYTF

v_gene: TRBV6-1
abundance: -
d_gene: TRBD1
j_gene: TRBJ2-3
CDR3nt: TGTGCCAGCAGTGAGTTCGGACAGGGGCCAGATACGCAGTATTTT
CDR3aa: CASSEFGQGPDTQYF

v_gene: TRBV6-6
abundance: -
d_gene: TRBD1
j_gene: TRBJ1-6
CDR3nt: TGTGCCAGCAGTTCTGACAGGGGGCACCGTAATTCACCCCTCCACTTT
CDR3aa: CASSSDRGHRNSPLHF

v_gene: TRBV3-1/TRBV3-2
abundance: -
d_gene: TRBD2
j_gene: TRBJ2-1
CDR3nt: TGTGCCAGCAGCCTCAGCGGGGTTTACAATGAGCAGTTCTTC
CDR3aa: CASSLSGVYNEQFF

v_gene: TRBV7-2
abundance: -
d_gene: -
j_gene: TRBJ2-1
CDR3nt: TGTGCCAGCAGCTTACCTCTCTATGAGCAGTTCTTC
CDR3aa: CASSLPLYEQFF

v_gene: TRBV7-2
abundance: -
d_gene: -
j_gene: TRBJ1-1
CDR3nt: TGTGCCAGCAGCTTAGGGACAGTCATGAACACTGAAGCTTTCTTT
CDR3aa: CASSLGTVMNTEAFF

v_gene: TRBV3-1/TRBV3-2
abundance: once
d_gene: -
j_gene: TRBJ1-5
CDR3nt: TGTGCCAGCAGCCAAGATTATAATAGCAATCAGCCCCAGCATTTT
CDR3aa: CASSQDYNSNQPQHF

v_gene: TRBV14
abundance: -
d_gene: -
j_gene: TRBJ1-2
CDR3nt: TGTGCCAGCAGCCGACAGTTTAACTATGGCTACACCTTC
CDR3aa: CASSRQFNYGYTF

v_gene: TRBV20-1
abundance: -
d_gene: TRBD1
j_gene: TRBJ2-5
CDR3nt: TGCAGTCCAGGGGGCCAAGAGACCCAGTACTTC
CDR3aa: CSPGGQETQYF

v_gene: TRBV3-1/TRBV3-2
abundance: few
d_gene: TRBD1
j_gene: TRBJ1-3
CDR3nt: TGTGCCAGCAGCCACGGAATTCCGACAGGGGGGGAAGCTGGAAACACCATATATTTT
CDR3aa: CASSHGIPTGGEAGNTIYF

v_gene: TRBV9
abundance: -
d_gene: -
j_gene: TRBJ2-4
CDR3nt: TGTGCCAGCAGCGTAGATGCCAAGGGGAACATTCAGTACTTC
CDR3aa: CASSVDAKGNIQYF

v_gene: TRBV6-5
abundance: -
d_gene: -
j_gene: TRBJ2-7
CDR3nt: TGTGCCAGCAGATCCGATGGGACAGCGGGTTGGGAGCAGTACTTC
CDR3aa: CASRSDGTAGWEQYF

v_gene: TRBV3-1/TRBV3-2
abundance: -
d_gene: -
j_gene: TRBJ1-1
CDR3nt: TGTGCCAGCAGCCAAGCCCCGGGAGGGTCTGAAGCTTTCTTT
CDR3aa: CASSQAPGGSEAFF

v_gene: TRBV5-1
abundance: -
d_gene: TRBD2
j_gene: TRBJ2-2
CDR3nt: TGCGCCAGCAGCTCTACTAGCGGGTTAAACTCCGGGGAGCTGTTTTTT
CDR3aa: CASSSTSGLNSGELFF

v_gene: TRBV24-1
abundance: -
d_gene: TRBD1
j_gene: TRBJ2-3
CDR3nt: TGTGCCACCAGTGGGGCAAATCCGGGACAGGGGACAGATACGCAGTATTTT
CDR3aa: CATSGANPGQGTDTQYF

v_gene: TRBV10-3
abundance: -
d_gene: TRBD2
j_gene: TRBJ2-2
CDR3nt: TGTGCCATCAGTGAAGGACTAGCGGGATCGAACACCGGGGAGCTGTTTTTT
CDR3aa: CAISEGLAGSNTGELFF

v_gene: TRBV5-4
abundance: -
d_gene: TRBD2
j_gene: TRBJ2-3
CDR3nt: TGTGCCAGCAGCTTGCTAGCGGGGGGGCCGTTAACAGATACGCAGTATTTT
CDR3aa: CASSLLAGGPLTDTQYF

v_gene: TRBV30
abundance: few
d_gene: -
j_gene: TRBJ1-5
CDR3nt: TGTGCCTGGAGTACCCGGGACAATCAGCCCCAGCATTTT
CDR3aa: CAWSTRDNQPQHF

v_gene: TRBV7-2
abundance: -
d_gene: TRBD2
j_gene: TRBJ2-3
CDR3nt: TGTGCCAGCAGCTTATATTCGTCTAGCGGGGGGGTCACAGATACGCAGTATTTT
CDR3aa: CASSLYSSSGGVTDTQYF

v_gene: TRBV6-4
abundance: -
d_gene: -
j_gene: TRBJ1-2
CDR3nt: TGTGCCAGCAGTGACTCGCCCGGGAGTCATGGCTACACCTTC
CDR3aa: CASSDSPGSHGYTF

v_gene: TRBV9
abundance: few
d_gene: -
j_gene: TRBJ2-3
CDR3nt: TGTGCCAGCGGGAGGAACCCGTACACAGATACGCAGTATTTT
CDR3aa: CASGRNPYTDTQYF

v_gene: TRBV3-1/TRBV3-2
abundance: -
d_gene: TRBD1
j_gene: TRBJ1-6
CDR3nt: TGTGCCAGCAGCCCCCGACAGGGGCGCTCACCCCTCCACTTT
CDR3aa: CASSPRQGRSPLHF

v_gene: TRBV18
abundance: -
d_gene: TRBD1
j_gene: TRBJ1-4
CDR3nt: TGTGCCAGCTCACCACCGGGACAGGGGGGTGCAACTAATGAAAAACTGTTTTTT
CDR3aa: CASSPPGQGGATNEKLFF

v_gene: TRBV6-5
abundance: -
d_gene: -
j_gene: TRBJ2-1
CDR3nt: TGTGCCAGCAGTTACGGGTGGGGGCCAGACAATGAGCAGTTCTTC
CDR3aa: CASSYGWGPDNEQFF

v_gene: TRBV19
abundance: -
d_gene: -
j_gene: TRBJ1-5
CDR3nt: TGTGCCAGTAGTATCAAGGCTACAGGCCAGCATTTT
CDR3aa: CASSIKATGQHF

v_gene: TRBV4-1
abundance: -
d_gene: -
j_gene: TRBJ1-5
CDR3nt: TGCGCCAGCAGCCAAGATGCCGGGACATCTTTTCAGCCCCAGCATTTT
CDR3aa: CASSQDAGTSFQPQHF

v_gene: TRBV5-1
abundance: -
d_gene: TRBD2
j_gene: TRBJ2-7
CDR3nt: TGCGCCAGCAGCTTGTTGGCGGGAGACTCCTACGAGCAGTACTTC
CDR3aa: CASSLLAGDSYEQYF

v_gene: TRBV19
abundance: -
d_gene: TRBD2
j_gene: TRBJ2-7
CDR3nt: TGTGCCAGTAGTAGGGGAGCGGGAGGAGACCCCTTTCAGTACTTC
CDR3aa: CASSRGAGGDPFQYF

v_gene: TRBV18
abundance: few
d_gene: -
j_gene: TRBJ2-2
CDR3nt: TGTGCCAGCTCATTCTCGACTGACCCGGGCACCGGGGAGCTGTTTTTT
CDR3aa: CASSFSTDPGTGELFF

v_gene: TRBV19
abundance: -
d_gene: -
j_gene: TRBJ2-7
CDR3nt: TGTGCCAGCCCGCCCCCCCTCGGGGGTAGGGGAGACGAGCAGTACTTC
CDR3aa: CASPPPLGGRGDEQYF

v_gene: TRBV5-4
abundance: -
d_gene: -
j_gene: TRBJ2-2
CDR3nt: TGTGCCAGCAGAGACAAAGGGGAGGTCGGGGAGCTGTTTTTT
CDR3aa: CASRDKGEVGELFF

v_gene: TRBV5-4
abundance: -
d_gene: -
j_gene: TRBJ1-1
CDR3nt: TGTGCCAGCAGCTGGACGGGGAAAGGAGCTTTCTTT
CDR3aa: CASSWTGKGAFF

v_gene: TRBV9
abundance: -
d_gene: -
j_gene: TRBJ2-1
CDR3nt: TGTGCCAGCAGCCTCACCGGGACACAACAGTTCTTC
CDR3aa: CASSLTGTQQFF

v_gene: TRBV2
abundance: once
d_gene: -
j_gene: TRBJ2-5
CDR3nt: TGTGCCAGCAGTGAAGCGCTTCGACAGATACAAGAGACCCAGTACTTC
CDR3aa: CASSEALRQIQETQYF

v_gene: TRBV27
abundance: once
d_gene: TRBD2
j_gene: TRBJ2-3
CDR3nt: TGTGCCAGCAGTCGACGTCCGGGACTAGCGGGAGATAGCACAGATACGCAGTATTTT
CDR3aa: CASSRRPGLAGDSTDTQYF

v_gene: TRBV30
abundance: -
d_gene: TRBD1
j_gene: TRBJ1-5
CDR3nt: TGTGCCTGGAGTCTCCCAGGGGGTCAGCCCCAGCATTTT
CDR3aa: CAWSLPGGQPQHF

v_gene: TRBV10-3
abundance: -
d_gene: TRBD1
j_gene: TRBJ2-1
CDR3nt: TGTGCCATCAGCCTGACAGGGGACAATGAGCAGTTCTTC
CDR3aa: CAISLTGDNEQFF

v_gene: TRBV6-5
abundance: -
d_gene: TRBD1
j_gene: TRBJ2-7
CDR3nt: TGTGCCAGCAGTCGGACAGGGAGGCAAGGCGAGCAGTACTTC
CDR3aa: CASSRTGRQGEQYF

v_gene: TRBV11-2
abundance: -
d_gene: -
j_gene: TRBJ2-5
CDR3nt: TGTGCCAGCAGCTTACCGACGTCCGGGGGTAGGGAGACCCAGTACTTC
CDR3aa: CASSLPTSGGRETQYF